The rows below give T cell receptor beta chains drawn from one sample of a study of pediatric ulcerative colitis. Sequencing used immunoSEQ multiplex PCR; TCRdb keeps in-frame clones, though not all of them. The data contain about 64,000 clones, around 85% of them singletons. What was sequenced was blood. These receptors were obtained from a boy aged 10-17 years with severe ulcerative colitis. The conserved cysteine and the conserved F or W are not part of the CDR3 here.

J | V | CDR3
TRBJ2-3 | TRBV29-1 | SVLKGTTTSTDTQY
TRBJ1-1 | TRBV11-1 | ASSLQENTEAF
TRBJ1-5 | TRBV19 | ASNLGASGQPQH
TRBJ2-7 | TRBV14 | ASSQFTVVGLGEQY
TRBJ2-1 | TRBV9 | ASSDGLTYNEQF
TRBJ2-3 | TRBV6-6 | ASSFPPGTSGSARY
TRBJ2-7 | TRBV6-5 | ASTGHGEYEQY
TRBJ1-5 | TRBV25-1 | ASSESGTGFNQPQH
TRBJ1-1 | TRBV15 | ATSREQGQRGTEAF
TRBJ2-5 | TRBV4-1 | ASSQEDLGETQY
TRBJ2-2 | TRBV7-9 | AIPPSPRDRVIPGELF
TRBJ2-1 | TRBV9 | ASSLSTGTSGHNEQF
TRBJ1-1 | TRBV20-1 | SASTGGQAF
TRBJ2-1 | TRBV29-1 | SVDGSRDRGFDEQF
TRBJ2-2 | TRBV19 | ASSSSGASGELF
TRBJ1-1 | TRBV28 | ASSLRNTEAF
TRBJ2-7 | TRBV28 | ASSPGQFYEQY
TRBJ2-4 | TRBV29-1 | SVASGWGKNIQY
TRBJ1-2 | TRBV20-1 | SGQGAQGYT
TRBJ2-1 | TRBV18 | ASSPPLPVSYNEQF
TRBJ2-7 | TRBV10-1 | ASRDSTIHEQY
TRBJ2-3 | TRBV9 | ASSVSGTSTDTQY
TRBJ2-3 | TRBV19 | ASSMLEGGLTDTQY
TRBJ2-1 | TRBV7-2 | ASSLKGETGVLFNEQF
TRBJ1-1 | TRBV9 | ASSARDRGISNTEAF
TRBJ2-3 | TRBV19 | ASSILSATDTQY
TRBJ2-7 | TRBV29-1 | SVVWGPLSYEQY
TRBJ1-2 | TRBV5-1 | ASSRDRLGDGYT
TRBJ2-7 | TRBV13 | ASGRGDEQY
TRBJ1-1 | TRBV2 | ASREYRGPGTEAF
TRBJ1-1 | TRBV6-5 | ASSYTGHTEAF
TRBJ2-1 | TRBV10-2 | ASSPEVAGYGNNEQF
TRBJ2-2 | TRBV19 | ASTSDRGLGTGELF
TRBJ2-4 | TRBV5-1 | ASSLVGGRAKNIQY
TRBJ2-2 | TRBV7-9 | ASSLGTSGFGRELF
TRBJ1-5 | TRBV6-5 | ASSYSRNSNQPQH
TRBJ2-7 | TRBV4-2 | ASSQAAGNYEQY
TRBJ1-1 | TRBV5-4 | ASSTSGTLNTEAF
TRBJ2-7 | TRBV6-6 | ASLGGYEQY
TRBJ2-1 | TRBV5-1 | ASSLGGTTDNEQF
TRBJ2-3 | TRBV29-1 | SSTGGNTQY
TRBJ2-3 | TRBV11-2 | ASSLIGIDTQY
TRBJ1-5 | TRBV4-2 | ASSQFTGSNQPQH
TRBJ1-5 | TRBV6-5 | ASRLAGQGNQPQH
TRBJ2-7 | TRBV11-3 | ASSLTGTYEQY